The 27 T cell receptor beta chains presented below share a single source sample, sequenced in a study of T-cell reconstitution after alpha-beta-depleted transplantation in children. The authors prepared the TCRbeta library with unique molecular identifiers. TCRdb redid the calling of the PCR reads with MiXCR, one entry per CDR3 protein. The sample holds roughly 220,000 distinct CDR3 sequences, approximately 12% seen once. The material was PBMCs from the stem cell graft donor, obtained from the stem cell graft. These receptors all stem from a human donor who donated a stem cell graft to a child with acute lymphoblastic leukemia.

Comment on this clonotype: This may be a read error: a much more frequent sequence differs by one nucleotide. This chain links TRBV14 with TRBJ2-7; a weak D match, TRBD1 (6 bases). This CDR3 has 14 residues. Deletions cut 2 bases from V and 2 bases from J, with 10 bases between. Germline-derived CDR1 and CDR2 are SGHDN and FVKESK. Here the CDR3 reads CASSQYPGAYEQYF. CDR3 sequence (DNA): TGTGCCAGCAGCCAATACCCAGGGGCCTACGAGCAGTACTTC.

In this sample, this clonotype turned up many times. This CDR3 is CATRTGGVYYEQYF. The DNA for the CDR3 is TGTGCCACCAGGACGGGGGGTGTCTACTACGAGCAGTACTTC. This chain links TRBV6-1 with TRBJ2-7; 7 positions agree with TRBD2. J gave up 3 bases and V 10 bases, and 12 bases lay outside the gene matches. This CDR3 has 14 amino acids. The V gene's germline CDR1 is MNHNS and CDR2 SASEGT.

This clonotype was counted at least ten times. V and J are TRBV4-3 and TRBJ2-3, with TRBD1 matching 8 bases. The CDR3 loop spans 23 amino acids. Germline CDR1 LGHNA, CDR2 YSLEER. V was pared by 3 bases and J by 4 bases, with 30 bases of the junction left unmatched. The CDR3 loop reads CASSQNYPGIQGVPIQSPDTQYF. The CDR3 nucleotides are TGCGCCAGCAGCCAGAATTATCCCGGGATACAGGGGGTACCTATTCAGTCACCAGATACGCAGTATTTT.

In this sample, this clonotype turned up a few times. Here the CDR3 DNA reads TGCGCCAGCAGTGCCTTAGCGGGGAGAAACGGTGAGCAGTTCTTC. It yields the protein CASSALAGRNGEQFF. The genes are TRBV10-2 and TRBJ2-1, with 8 bases fitting TRBD2. The ends lost 4 bases at V and 9 bases at J; junction bases unmatched: 11. CDR1 is WSHSY and CDR2 is SAAADI in the germline V gene. CDR3 length equals 15 residues.

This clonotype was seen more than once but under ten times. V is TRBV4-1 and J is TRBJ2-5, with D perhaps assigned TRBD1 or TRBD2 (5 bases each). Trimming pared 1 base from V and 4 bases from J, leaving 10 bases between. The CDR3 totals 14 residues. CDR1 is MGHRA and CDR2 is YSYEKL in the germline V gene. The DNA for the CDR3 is TGCGCCAGCAGCCAAGTTCGAGGGACAGAGACCCAGTACTTC. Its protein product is CASSQVRGTETQYF.

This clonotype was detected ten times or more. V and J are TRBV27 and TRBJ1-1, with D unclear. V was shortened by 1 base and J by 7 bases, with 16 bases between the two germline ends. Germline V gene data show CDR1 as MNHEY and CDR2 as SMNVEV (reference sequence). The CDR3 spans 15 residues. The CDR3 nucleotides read TGTGCCAGCAGTTTATTATTTTCGAGGGAAGGTGAAGCTTTCTTT. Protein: CASSLLFSREGEAFF.

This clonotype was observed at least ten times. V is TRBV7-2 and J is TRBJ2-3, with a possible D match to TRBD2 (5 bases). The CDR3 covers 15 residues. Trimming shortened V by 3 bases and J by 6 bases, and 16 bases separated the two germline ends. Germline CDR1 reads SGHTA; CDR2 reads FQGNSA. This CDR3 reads CASSLGWASPDTQYF. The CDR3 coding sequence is TGTGCCAGCAGCTTGGGGTGGGCTAGCCCGGATACGCAGTATTTT.

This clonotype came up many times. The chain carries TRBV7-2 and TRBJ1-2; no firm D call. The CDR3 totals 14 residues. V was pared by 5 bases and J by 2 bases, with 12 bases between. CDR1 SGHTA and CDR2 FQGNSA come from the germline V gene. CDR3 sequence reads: CASSAEILNYGYTF. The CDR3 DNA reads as TGTGCCAGCAGCGCAGAAATCCTCAACTATGGCTACACCTTC.

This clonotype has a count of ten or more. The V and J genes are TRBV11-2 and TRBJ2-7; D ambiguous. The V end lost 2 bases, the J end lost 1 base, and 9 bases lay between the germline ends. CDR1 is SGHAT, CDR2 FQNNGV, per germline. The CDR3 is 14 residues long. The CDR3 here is CASSLTPNSYEQYF. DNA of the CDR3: TGTGCCAGCAGCTTAACTCCGAATTCCTACGAGCAGTACTTC.

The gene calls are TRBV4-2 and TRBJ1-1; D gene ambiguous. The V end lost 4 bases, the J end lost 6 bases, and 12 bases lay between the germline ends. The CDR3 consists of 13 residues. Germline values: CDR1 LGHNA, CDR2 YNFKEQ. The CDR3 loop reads CASSLLPGAEAFF. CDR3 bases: TGTGCCAGCAGCCTACTTCCCGGAGCTGAAGCTTTCTTT.

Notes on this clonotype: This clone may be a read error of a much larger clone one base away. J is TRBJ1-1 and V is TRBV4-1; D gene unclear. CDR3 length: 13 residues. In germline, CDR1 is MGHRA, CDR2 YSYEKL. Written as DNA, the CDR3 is TGCGCCAGCAGCCAAGGGACGGTTTCTGAATCTTTCTTT. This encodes CASSQGTVSESFF.

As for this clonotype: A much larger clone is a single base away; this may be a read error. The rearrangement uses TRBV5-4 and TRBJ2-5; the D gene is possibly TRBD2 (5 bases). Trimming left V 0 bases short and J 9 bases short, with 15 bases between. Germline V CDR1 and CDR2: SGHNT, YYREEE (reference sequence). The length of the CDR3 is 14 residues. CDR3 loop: CASSLARGAEAQYF. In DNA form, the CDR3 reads TGTGCCAGCAGCTTGGCCCGGGGTGCGGAGGCCCAGTACTTC.

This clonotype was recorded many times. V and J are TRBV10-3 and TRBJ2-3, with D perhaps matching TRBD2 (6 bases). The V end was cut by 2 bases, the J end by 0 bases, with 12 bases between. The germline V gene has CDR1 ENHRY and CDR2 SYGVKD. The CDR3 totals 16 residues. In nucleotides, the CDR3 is TGTGCCATCAGTGAGCGGGGCGGGAAGAGCACAGATACGCAGTATTTT. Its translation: CAISERGGKSTDTQYF.

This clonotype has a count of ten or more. As DNA, the CDR3 is TGTGCCAGCAGTTTAAATGGGCTAGCGGGGGTTACCTACAATGAGCAGTTCTTC. Encoded protein: CASSLNGLAGVTYNEQFF. The chain joins TRBV27 to TRBJ2-1; 10 bases are a match to TRBD2. V gave up 2 bases and J gave up 2 bases; unmatched junction bases: 9. The CDR3 sequence is 18 residues long. CDR1 and CDR2 from the germline V gene are MNHEY and SMNVEV (reference sequence).

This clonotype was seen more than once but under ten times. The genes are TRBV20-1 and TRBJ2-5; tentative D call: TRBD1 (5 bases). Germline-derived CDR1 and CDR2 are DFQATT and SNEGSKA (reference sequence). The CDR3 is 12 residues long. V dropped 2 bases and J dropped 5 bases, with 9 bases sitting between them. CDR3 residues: CSARRGMETQYF. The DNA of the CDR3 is TGCAGTGCTAGAAGGGGAATGGAGACCCAGTACTTC.

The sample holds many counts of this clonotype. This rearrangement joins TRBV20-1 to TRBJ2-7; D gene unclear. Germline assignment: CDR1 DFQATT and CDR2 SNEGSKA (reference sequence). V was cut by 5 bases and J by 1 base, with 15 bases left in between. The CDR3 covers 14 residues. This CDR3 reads CSAVSPRFSYEQYF. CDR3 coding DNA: TGCAGTGCTGTGAGTCCCCGCTTTTCCTACGAGCAGTACTTC.

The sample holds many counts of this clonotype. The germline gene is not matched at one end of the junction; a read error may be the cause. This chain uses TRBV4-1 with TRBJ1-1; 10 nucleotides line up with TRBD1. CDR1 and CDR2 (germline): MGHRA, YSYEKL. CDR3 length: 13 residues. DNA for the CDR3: TGTGCCAGCAGCCGGACAGGGGGGACTGAAGCTTTCTTT. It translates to CASSRTGGTEAFF.

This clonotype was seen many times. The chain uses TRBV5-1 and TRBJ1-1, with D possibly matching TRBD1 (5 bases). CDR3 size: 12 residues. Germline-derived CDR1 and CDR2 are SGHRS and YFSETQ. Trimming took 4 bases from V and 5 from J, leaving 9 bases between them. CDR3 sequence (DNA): TGCGCCAGCAGCCAGGGCGCGACTGAAGCTTTCTTT. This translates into CASSQGATEAFF.

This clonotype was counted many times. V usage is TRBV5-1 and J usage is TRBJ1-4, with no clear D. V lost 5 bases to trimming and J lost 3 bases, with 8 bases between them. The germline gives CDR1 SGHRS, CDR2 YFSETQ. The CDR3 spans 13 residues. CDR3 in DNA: TGCGCCAGCAGTAGAGAAGCTAATGAAAAACTGTTTTTT. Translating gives CASSREANEKLFF. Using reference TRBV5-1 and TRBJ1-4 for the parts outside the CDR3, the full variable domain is KAGVTQTPRYLIKTRGQQVTLSCSPISGHRSVSWYQQTPGQGLQFLFEYFSETQRNKGNFPGRFSGRQFSNSRSEMNVSTLELGDSALYLCASSREANEKLFFGSGTQLSVL.

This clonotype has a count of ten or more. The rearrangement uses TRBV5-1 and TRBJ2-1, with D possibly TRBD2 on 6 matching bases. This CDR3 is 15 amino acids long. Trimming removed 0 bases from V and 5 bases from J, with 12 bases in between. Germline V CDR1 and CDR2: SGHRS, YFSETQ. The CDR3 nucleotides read TGCGCCAGCAGCTTGGTCGGGGGATCGAACAATGAGCAGTTCTTC. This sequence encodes CASSLVGGSNNEQFF.

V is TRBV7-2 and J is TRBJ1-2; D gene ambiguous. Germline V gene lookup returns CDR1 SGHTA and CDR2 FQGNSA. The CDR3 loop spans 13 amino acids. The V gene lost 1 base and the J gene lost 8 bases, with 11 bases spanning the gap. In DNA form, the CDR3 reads TGTGCCAGCAGCTTAGGGGCGGAAGGAGGCTACACCTTC. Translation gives CASSLGAEGGYTF.

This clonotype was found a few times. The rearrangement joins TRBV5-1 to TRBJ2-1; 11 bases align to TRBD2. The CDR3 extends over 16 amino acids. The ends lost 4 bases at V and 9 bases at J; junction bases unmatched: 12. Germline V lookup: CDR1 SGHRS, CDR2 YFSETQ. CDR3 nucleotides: TGCGCCAGCAGCCCTACTAGCGGGGGAATGGTCGGTGAGCAGTTCTTC. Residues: CASSPTSGGMVGEQFF.

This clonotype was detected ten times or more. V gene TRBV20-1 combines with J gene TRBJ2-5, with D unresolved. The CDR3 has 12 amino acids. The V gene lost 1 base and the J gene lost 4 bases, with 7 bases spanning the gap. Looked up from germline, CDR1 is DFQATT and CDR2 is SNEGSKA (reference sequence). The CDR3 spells CSARVSGETQYF. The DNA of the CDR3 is TGCAGTGCTAGAGTTAGTGGAGAGACCCAGTACTTC.

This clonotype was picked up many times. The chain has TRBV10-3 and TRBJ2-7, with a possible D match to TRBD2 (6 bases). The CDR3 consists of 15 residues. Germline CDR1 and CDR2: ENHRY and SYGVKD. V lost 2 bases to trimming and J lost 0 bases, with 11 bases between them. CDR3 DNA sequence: TGTGCCATCAGTGAGGGGGACTTGAGCTCCTACGAGCAGTACTTC. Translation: CAISEGDLSSYEQYF.

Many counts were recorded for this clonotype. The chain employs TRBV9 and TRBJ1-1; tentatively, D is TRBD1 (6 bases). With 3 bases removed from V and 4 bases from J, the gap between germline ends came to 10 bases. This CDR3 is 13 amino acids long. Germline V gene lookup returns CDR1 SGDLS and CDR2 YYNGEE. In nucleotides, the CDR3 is TGTGCCAGCAGCGCAGGACAGTTCACTGAAGCTTTCTTT. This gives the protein CASSAGQFTEAFF.

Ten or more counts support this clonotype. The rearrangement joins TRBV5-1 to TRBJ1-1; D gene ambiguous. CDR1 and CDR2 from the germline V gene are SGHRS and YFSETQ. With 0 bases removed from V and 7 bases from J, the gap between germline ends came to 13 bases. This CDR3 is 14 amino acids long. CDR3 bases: TGCGCCAGCAGCTTGGAAGGGAATGGTGGTGAAGCTTTCTTT. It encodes CASSLEGNGGEAFF.

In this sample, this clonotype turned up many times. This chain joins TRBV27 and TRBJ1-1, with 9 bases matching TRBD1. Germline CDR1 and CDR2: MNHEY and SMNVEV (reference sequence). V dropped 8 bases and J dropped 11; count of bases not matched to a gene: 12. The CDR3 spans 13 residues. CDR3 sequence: CASRQGGILGAFF. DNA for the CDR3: TGTGCCAGCCGACAGGGGGGGATCTTAGGGGCTTTCTTT.